This TCR beta chain was recovered during a study of graft-versus-host responses after intestinal transplantation. Whole-study findings and limits: Among circulating GvH clones, peak levels were associated with early post-transplant declines in HvG clones. Those patients showing graft-donor T cell macrochimerism displayed high graft-versus-host to host-versus-graft clonal ratios in allografts.

This CDR3 has 12 amino acids. V was pared by 4 bases and J by 2 bases, with 6 bases between. CDR1 and CDR2 from the germline V gene are SGDLS and YYNGEE. Regarding this clone: No antigen is known for it.

Repertoires were generated with immunoSEQ multiplex PCR, while TCRdb's copy carries only in-frame clones and drops some. In the table there are 18,000 or so clones, about 95% of which are singletons. The TCR sequence derives from a human patient who received an intestinal transplant, so some T cells may come from the graft donor. Specimen: PBMCs, collected 23 days after intestinal transplant. The chain carries TRBV9 and TRBJ1-1; D unclear. CDR3 sequence (DNA): TGTGCCAGCAGCCCAGGTAACACTGAAGCTTTCTTT. It specifies CASSPGNTEAFF.